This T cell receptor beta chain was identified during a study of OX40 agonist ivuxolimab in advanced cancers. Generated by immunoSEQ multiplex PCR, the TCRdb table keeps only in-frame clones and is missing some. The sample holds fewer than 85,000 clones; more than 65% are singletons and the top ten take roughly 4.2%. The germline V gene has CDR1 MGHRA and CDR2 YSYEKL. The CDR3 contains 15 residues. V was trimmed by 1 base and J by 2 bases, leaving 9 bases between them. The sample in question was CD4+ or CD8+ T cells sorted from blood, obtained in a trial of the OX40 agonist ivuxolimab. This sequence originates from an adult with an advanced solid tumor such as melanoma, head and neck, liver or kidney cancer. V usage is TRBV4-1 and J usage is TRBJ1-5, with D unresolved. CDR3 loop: CASSQVEGGNQPQHF. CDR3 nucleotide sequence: TGCGCCAGCAGCCAAGTGGAGGGTGGCAATCAGCCCCAGCATTTT.